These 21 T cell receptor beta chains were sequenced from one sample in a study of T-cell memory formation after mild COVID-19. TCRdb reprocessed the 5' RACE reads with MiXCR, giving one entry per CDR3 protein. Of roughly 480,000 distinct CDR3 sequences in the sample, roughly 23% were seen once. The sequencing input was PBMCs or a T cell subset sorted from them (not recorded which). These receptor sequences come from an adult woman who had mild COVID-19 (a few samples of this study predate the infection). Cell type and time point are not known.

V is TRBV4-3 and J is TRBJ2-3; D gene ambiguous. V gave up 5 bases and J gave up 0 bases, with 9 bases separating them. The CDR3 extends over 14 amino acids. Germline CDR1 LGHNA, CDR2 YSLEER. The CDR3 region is CASSYVLSTDTQYF. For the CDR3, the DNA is TGCGCCAGCAGCTACGTACTTAGCACAGATACGCAGTATTTT.

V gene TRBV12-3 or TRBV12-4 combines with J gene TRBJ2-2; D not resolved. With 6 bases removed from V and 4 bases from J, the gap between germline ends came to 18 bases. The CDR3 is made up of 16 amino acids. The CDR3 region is CASSRRTGFGTGELFF. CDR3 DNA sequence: TGTGCCAGCAGCCGAAGAACGGGCTTTGGCACCGGGGAGCTGTTTTTT.

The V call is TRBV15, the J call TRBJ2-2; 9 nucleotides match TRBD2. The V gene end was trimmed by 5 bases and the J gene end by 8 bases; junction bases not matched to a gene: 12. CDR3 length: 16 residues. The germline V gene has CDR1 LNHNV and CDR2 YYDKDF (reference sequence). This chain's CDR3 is CATSGRRLAAVGELFF. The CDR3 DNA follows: TGTGCCACCAGCGGGAGGAGACTAGCGGCCGTGGGGGAGCTGTTTTTT.

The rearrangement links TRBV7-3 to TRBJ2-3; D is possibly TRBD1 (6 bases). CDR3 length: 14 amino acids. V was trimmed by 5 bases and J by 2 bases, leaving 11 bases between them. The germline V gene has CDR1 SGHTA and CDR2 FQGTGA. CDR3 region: CASSGLGATDTQYF. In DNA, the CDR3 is TGTGCCAGCAGCGGGTTGGGGGCCACAGATACGCAGTATTTT.

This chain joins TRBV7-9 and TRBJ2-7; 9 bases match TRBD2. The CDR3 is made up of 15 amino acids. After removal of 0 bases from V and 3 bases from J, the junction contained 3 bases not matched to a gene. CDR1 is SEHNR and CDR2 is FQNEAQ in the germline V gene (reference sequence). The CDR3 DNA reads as TGTGCCAGCAGCTTAGCTAGCGGGAGAATCTACGAGCAGTACTTC. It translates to CASSLASGRIYEQYF. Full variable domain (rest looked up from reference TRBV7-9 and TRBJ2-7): DTGVSQNPRHKITKRGQNVTFRCDPISEHNRLYWYRQTLGQGPEFLTYFQNEAQLEKSRLLSDRFSAERPKGSFSTLEIQRTEQGDSAMYLCASSLASGRIYEQYFGPGTRLTVT.

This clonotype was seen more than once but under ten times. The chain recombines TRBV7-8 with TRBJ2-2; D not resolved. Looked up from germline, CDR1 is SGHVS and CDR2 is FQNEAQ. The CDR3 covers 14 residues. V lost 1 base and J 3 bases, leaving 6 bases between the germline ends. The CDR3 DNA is TGTGCCAGCAGCTTAGTCGGGTACACCGGGGAGCTGTTTTTT. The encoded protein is CASSLVGYTGELFF.

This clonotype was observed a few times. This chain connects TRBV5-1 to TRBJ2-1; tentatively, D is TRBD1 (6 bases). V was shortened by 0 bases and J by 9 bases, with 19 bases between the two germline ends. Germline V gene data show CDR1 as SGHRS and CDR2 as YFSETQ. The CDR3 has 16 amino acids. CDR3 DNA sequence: TGCGCCAGCAGCTTGGACGAACCGGGACAAGACGGTGAGCAGTTCTTC. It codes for CASSLDEPGQDGEQFF.

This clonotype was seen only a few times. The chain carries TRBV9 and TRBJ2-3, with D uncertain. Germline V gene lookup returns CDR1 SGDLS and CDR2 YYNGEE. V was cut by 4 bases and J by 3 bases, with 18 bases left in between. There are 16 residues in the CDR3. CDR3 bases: TGTGCCAGCAGCAGGAGTCTAGGGTTGGGGACAGATACGCAGTATTTT. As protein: CASSRSLGLGTDTQYF.

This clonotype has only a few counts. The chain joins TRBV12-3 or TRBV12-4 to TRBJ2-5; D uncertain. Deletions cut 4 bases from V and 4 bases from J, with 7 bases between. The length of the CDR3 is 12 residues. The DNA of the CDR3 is TGTGCCAGCAGTTACCCTACAGAGACCCAGTACTTC. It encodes CASSYPTETQYF.

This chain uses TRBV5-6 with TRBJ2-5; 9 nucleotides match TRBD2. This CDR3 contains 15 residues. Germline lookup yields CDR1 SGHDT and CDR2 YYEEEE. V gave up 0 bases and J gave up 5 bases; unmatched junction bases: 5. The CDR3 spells CASSLVGSGSETQYF. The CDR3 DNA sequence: TGTGCCAGCAGCTTGGTGGGTAGCGGGAGTGAGACCCAGTACTTC. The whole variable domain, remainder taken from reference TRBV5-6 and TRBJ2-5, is DAGVTQSPTHLIKTRGQQVTLRCSPKSGHDTVSWYQQALGQGPQFIFQYYEEEERQRGNFPDRFSGHQFPNYSSELNVNALLLGDSALYLCASSLVGSGSETQYFGPGTRLLVL.

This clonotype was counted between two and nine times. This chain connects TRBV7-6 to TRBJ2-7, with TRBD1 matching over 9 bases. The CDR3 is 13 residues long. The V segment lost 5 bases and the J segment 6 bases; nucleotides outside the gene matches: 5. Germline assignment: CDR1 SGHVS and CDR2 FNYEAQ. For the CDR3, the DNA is TGTGCCAGCAGCCCGGGACAGGGTCTCGAGCAGTACTTC. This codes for CASSPGQGLEQYF.

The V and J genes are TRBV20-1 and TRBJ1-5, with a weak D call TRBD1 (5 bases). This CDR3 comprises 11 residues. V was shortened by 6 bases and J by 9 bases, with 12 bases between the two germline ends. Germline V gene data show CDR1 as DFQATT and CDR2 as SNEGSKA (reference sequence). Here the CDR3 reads CSAEGMGPQHF. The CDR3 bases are TGCAGTGCGGAGGGGATGGGGCCCCAGCATTTT.

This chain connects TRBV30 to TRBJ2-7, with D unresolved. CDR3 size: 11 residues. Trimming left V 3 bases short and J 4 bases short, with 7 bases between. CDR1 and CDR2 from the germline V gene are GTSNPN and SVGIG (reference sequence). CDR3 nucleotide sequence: TGTGCCTGGAGAAATGGGTACGAGCAGTACTTC. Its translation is CAWRNGYEQYF.

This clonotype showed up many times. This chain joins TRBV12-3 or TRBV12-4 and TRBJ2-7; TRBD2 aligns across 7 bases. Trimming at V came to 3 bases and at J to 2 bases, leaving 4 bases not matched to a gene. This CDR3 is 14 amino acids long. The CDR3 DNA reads TGTGCCAGCAGTTTGGGCGGGGGTCCCTACGAGCAGTACTTC. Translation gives CASSLGGGPYEQYF.

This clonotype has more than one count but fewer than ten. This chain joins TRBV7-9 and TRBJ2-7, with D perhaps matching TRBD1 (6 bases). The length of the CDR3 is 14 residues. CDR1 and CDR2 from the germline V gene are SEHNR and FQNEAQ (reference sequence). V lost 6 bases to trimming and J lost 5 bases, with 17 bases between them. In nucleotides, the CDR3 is TGTGCCAGCAGTCCCAGGTTGGGGGCCGACGAGCAGTACTTC. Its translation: CASSPRLGADEQYF. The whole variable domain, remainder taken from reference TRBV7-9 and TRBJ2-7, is DTGVSQNPRHKITKRGQNVTFRCDPISEHNRLYWYRQTLGQGPEFLTYFQNEAQLEKSRLLSDRFSAERPKGSFSTLEIQRTEQGDSAMYLCASSPRLGADEQYFGPGTRLTVT.

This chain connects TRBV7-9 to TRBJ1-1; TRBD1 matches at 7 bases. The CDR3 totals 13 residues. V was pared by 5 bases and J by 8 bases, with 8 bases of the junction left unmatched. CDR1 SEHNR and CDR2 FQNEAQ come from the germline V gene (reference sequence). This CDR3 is CASSLGTAREAFF. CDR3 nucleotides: TGTGCCAGCAGCCTCGGGACAGCCCGCGAAGCTTTCTTT.

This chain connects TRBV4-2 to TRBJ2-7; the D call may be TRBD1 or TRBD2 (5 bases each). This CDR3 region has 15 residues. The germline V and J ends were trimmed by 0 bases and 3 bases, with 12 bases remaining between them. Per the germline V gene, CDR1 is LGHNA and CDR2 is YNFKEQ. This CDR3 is CASSQEPGDLYEQYF. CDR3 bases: TGTGCCAGCAGCCAAGAGCCCGGGGACCTCTACGAGCAGTACTTC.

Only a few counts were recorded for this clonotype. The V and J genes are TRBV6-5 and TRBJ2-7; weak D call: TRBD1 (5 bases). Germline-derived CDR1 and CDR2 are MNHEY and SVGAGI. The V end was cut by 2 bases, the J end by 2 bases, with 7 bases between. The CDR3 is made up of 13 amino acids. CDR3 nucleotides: TGTGCCAGCAGTTACGGACATACCTACGAGCAGTACTTC. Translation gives CASSYGHTYEQYF.

The CDR3 DNA follows: TGTGCCAGCAGTTTAGCCAGGACCACAGATACGCAGTATTTT. It is translated as CASSLARTTDTQYF. This chain links TRBV28 with TRBJ2-3; D not certain. The V and J ends lost 2 bases and 2 bases respectively, with 8 bases between them. CDR3 length: 14 residues. Looked up from germline, CDR1 is MDHEN and CDR2 is SYDVKM.

This CDR3 is CASSVASGNEQFF. CDR3 in DNA: TGTGCCAGCAGCGTAGCTAGTGGCAATGAGCAGTTCTTC. The rearrangement uses TRBV9 and TRBJ2-1; no clear D gene. The CDR3 is 13 amino acids. Germline V gene lookup returns CDR1 SGDLS and CDR2 YYNGEE. Trimming left V 0 bases short and J 6 bases short, with 7 bases between. Full variable domain (outside the CDR3, taken from reference TRBV9 and TRBJ2-1): DSGVTQTPKHLITATGQRVTLRCSPRSGDLSVYWYQQSLDQGLQFLIQYYNGEERAKGNILERFSAQQFPDLHSELNLSSLELGDSALYFCASSVASGNEQFFGPGTRLTVL.

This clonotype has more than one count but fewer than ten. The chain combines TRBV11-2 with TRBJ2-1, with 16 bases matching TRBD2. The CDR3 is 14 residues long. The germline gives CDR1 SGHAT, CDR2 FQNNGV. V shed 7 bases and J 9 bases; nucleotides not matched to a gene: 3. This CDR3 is CASTGTSGRVEQFF. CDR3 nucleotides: TGTGCCAGCACCGGGACTAGCGGGAGGGTTGAGCAGTTCTTC.